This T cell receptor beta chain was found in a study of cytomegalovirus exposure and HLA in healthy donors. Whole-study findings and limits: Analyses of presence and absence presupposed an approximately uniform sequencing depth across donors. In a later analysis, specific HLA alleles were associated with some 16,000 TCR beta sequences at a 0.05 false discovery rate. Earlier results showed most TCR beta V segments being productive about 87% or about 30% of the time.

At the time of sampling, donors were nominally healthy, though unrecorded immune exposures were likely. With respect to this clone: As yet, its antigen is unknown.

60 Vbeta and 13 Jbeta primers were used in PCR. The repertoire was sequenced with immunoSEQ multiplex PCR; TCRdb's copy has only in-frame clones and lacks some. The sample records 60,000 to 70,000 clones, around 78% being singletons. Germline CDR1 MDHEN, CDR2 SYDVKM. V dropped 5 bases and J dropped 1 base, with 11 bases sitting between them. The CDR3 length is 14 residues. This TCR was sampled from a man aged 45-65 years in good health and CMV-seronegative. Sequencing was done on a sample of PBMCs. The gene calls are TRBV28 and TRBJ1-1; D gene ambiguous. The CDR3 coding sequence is TGTGCCAGCAGTCTGACACCCGGGAACACTGAAGCTTTCTTT. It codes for CASSLTPGNTEAFF.